The 12 T cell receptor beta chains reported below all come from one sample, sequenced in a study of PD-1 blockade in classical Hodgkin lymphoma. Only in-frame clones appear in the TCRdb table, and some are missing; sequencing was by immunoSEQ multiplex PCR. The sample includes tens of thousands of clones, 90% seen only once; the top ten take 9% to 10%. Each and every patient relapsed after autologous stem cell transplantation, and patients got differing brentuximab vedotin exposure. The sequences come from peripheral blood mononuclear cells (PBMCs), collected at baseline. These receptors all come from a human donor with classical Hodgkin lymphoma.

The chain employs TRBV9 and TRBJ1-4; D remains unclear. V was cut by 2 bases and J by 4 bases, with 9 bases left in between. This CDR3 comprises 14 residues. Germline V gene sequence: CDR1 SGDLS, CDR2 YYNGEE. The CDR3 DNA is TGTGCCAGCAGCGTGCACTACGGTAATGAAAAACTGTTTTTT. This encodes CASSVHYGNEKLFF.

V is TRBV14 and J is TRBJ2-1; no reliable D call. The CDR3 consists of 17 residues. Looked up from germline, CDR1 is SGHDN and CDR2 is FVKESK. Trimming took 0 bases from V and 8 from J, leaving 20 bases between them. CDR3 sequence: CASSQEEAARFLDEQFF. Here the CDR3 DNA reads TGTGCCAGCAGCCAAGAAGAGGCTGCGAGGTTCTTGGATGAGCAGTTCTTC.

This sequence joins TRBV5-8 and TRBJ2-3; D ambiguous. Trimming took off 2 bases at V and 2 bases at J, with 15 bases between the two ends. The germline gives CDR1 SGHTS, CDR2 YDEGEE. The CDR3 contains 16 residues. In DNA, the CDR3 is TGTGCCAGCAGCTTAGAAGGGAACCCTTACACAGATACGCAGTATTTT. It translates to CASSLEGNPYTDTQYF.

This chain links TRBV7-9 with TRBJ2-7; D possibly corresponds to TRBD2 (6 bases). The CDR3 covers 14 residues. V lost 5 bases, J lost 3 bases, and 14 bases lay in between. Germline V gene data show CDR1 as SEHNR and CDR2 as FQNEAQ (reference sequence). In DNA, the CDR3 is TGTGCCAGCAGCCCGTCGACTAGTGACTACGAGCAGTACTTC. It codes for CASSPSTSDYEQYF.

This clone appeared once. This rearrangement joins TRBV28 to TRBJ1-4, with D unclear. From germline, CDR1 is MDHEN and CDR2 SYDVKM. Trimming took off 5 bases at V and 8 bases at J, with 9 bases between the two ends. The CDR3 is made up of 12 amino acids. CDR3 DNA sequence: TGTGCCAGCAGTGGCAGGAGGGAAAAACTGTTTTTT. As protein: CASSGRREKLFF.

This clone was recorded once. The rearrangement joins TRBV29-1 to TRBJ1-5, with 7 bases that match TRBD1. The CDR3 spans 12 residues. Germline lookup yields CDR1 SQVTM and CDR2 ANQGSEA. V gave up 5 bases and J gave up 4 bases; unmatched junction bases: 2. The CDR3 loop reads CSVLTGNQPQHF. The CDR3 DNA sequence: TGCAGCGTTCTGACAGGGAATCAGCCCCAGCATTTT.

The V call is TRBV11-3, the J call TRBJ1-3; D unresolved. Per germline, CDR1 SGHNT and CDR2 YENEEA. The CDR3 loop spans 14 amino acids. V lost 3 bases, J lost 0 bases, and 6 bases lay in between. The CDR3 sequence: CASSFSNSGNTIYF. CDR3 DNA: TGTGCCAGCAGCTTCAGTAACTCTGGAAACACCATATATTTT.

This chain joins TRBV6-6 and TRBJ1-2, with 7 bases that match TRBD1. With V trimmed by 8 bases and J by 0 bases, 12 bases remained unmatched. There are 16 residues in the CDR3. Per germline, CDR1 MNHNY and CDR2 SVGAGI (reference sequence). The CDR3 DNA is TGTGCCAGCCTCGCACCAAACAGGGGACCTAACTATGGCTACACCTTC. Its translation: CASLAPNRGPNYGYTF.

The rearrangement uses TRBV4-1 and TRBJ2-3, with 8 bases matching TRBD2. The ends lost 1 base at V and 5 bases at J; junction bases unmatched: 5. Germline V gives CDR1 MGHRA, CDR2 YSYEKL. This CDR3 is built from 15 residues. The chain's CDR3 is CASSQAGGPGDTQYF. In DNA form, the CDR3 reads TGCGCCAGCAGCCAAGCGGGGGGGCCCGGAGATACGCAGTATTTT.

The J gene is TRBJ2-7, the V gene TRBV6-5, with unresolved D. Deletions cut 0 bases from V and 0 bases from J, with 9 bases between. Germline values: CDR1 MNHEY, CDR2 SVGAGI. The CDR3 totals 15 residues. CDR3 sequence (DNA): TGTGCCAGCAGTTACTCAGTTGGCTCCTCCTACGAGCAGTACTTC. Its protein is CASSYSVGSSYEQYF.

The count of this clone is one. CDR3 amino acids: CASSFRGWGDTDSGNTIYF. The CDR3 DNA reads as TGTGCCAGCAGCTTTAGGGGGTGGGGAGACACCGATTCTGGAAACACCATATATTTT. The chain combines TRBV7-9 with TRBJ1-3, with D perhaps matching TRBD1 (6 bases). CDR1 SEHNR and CDR2 FQNEAQ come from the germline V gene (reference sequence). The CDR3 covers 19 residues. Trimming removed 3 bases at V and 1 base at J, with 22 bases between.

A note on this clone: At one end, the junction sequence differs from germline, possibly due to a read error. J is TRBJ2-3 and V is TRBV29-1; tentatively, D is TRBD1 (5 bases). CDR1 and CDR2 from the germline V gene are SQVTM and ANQGSEA. The CDR3 runs 12 residues. The CDR3 bases are TGTGGAAAGGGGCAGGGCACAGATACGCAGTATTTT. Its translation is CGKGQGTDTQYF.